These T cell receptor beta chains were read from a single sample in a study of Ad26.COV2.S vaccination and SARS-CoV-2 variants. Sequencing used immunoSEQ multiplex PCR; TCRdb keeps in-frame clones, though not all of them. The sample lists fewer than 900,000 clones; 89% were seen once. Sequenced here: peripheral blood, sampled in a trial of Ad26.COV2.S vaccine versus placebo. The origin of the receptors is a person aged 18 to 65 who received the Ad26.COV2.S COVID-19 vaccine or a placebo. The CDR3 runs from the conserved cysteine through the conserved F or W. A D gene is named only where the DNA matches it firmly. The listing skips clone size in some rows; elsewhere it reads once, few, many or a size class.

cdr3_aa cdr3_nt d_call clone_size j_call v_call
CASSLGGYNEQFF TGTGCCAGCAGCTTGGGCGGCTACAATGAGCAGTTCTTC - - TRBJ2-1 TRBV11-3
CANAGTSGRAEANEQFF TGTGCCAACGCCGGGACTAGCGGGAGGGCCGAGGCAAATGAGCAGTTCTTC TRBD2 - TRBJ2-1 TRBV2
CASSARGTPGIYGYTF TGTGCCAGCAGCGCCCGCGGGACACCGGGTATTTATGGCTACACCTTC - once TRBJ1-2 TRBV28
CATSDEGHRQETQYF TGTGCCACCAGTGATGAGGGACACCGACAAGAGACCCAGTACTTC - - TRBJ2-5 TRBV24-1
CASSFGGGGELFF TGTGCCAGCAGTTTTGGTGGGGGAGGGGAGCTGTTTTTT - - TRBJ2-2 TRBV27
CASSYAAASNTGELFF TGTGCCAGCAGTTACGCGGCGGCATCGAACACCGGGGAGCTGTTTTTT - - TRBJ2-2 TRBV6-5
CASSRGLSYEQYF TGTGCCAGCAGCAGGGGGCTATCCTACGAGCAGTACTTC TRBD1 few TRBJ2-7 TRBV5-4
CASSTGLMTSGNTDTQYF TGTGCCAGTAGTACCGGCCTGATGACTAGCGGGAACACAGATACGCAGTATTTT TRBD2 - TRBJ2-3 TRBV19
CASSLVGGGNQPQHF TGTGCCAGCAGCTTAGTGGGCGGAGGCAATCAGCCCCAGCATTTT - - TRBJ1-5 TRBV7-2
CAAGITDTQYF TGTGCCGCAGGGATCACAGATACGCAGTATTTT - - TRBJ2-3 TRBV7-9
CASSDLLAGGIYEQYF TGCGCCAGCAGTGACCTACTAGCGGGAGGCATCTACGAGCAGTACTTC TRBD2 - TRBJ2-7 TRBV10-1
CASSYRENYGYTF TGTGCCAGCAGTTACAGGGAAAACTATGGCTACACCTTC - - TRBJ1-2 TRBV6-2/TRBV6-3
CASNPQGSNQPQHF TGTGCCAGCAACCCGCAGGGGAGCAATCAGCCCCAGCATTTT - - TRBJ1-5 TRBV2
CASSRGTANSPLHF TGTGCCAGCAGCCGGGGGACAGCTAATTCACCCCTCCACTTT TRBD1 few TRBJ1-6 TRBV5-6
CASSPGQLNPNYGYTF TGTGCCAGCAGTCCGGGACAATTAAACCCAAACTATGGCTACACCTTC - - TRBJ1-2 TRBV2
CASTIGGPPYEQYF TGTGCCAGCACCATTGGGGGGCCCCCTTACGAGCAGTACTTC - - TRBJ2-7 TRBV7-9
CASSLYKGAEAFF TGTGCCAGCAGTTTATATAAGGGTGCTGAAGCTTTCTTT - - TRBJ1-1 TRBV12-3/TRBV12-4
CASSEGGDGYTF TGTGCCAGCAGTGAAGGGGGGGATGGCTACACCTTC - - TRBJ1-2 TRBV6-1
CASSLLDTQYF TGTGCCAGCAGCTTATTAGATACGCAGTATTTT - - TRBJ2-3 TRBV7-9